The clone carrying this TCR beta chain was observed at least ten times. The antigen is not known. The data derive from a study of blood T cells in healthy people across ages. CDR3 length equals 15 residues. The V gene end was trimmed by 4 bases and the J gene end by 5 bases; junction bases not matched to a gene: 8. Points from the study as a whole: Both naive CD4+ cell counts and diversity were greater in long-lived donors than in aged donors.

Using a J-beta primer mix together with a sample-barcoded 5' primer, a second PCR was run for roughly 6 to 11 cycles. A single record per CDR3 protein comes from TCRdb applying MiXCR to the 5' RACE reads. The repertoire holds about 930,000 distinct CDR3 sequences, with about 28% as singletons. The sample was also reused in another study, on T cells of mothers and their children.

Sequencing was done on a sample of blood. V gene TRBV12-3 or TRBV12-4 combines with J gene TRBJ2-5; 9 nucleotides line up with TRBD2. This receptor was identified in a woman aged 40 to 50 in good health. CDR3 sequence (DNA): TGTGCCAGCAGTTCAGCGGGACTAGCTACGGAGACCCAGTACTTC. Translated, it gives CASSSAGLATETQYF.